This T cell receptor (beta chain) was sequenced during a study of cytomegalovirus exposure and HLA in healthy donors. Study conclusions and caveats: Some public TCRs appeared in many individuals, while most sequences were rare.

CDR3 length: 14 amino acids. With 4 bases clipped from V and 6 bases from J, the junction kept 3 bases outside the gene matches. Germline-derived CDR1 and CDR2 are SGHTA and FQGNSA. About this clone itself: Its antigen remains unidentified.

Both 60 Vbeta primers and 13 Jbeta primers went into the PCR. Some clones are missing from TCRdb's copy, which holds only in-frame ones; the method was immunoSEQ multiplex PCR. Of about 130,000 clones listed, roughly 80% are singletons. The receptor was isolated from a man aged 25 to 45 in good health and CMV-seronegative. The chain is built from TRBV7-2 and TRBJ1-4, with 9 nucleotides matching TRBD1. Sequencing was carried out using PBMCs. CDR3 sequence reads: CASSSTGGDEKLFF. The CDR3 nucleotides are TGTGCCAGCAGCTCGACAGGGGGGGATGAAAAACTGTTTTTT.